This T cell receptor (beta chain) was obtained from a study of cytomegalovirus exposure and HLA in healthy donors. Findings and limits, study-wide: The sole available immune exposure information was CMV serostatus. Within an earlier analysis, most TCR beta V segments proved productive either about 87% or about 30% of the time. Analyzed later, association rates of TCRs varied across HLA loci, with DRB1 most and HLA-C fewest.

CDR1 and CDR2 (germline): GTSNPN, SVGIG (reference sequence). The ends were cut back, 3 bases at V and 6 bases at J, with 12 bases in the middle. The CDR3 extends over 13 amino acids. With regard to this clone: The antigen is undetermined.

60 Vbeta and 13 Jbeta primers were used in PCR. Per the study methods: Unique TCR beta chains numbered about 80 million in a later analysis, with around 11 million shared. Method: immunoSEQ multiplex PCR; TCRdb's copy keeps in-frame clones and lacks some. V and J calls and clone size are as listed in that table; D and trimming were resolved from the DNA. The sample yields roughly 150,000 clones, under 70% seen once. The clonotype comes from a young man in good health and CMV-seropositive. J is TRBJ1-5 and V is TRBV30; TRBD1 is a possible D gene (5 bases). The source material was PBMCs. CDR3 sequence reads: CAWSRAGGQPQHF. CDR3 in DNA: TGTGCCTGGAGCAGGGCCGGGGGTCAGCCCCAGCATTTT.